The rows below give T cell receptor beta chains drawn from one sample of a study of blood T cell repertoires in COVID-19. The repertoire was sequenced with immunoSEQ multiplex PCR; TCRdb's copy has only in-frame clones and lacks some. Of a few hundred thousand clones detected, roughly 85% appear once; the ten largest clones hold less than 5%. Sequencing input: PBMCs or T cells enriched from blood (not recorded which). The receptor source for this set is a woman in her 40s with acute COVID-19. The conserved cysteine and the conserved F or W are not part of the CDR3 here.

len	j_gene	v_gene	CDR3aa
14	TRBJ2-6	TRBV9	ASSASVLSGANVLT
14	TRBJ2-2	TRBV4-1	ASSPRTGGNTGELF
13	TRBJ1-1	TRBV19	ASSFQGGADTEAF
12	TRBJ1-2	TRBV5-1	ASSLSQGRDGYT
13	TRBJ2-1	TRBV6-5	ASSSHLAGGFEQF
15	TRBJ1-3	TRBV24-1	ATSDSVGTGDGNTIY
14	TRBJ2-3	TRBV4-1	ASSQDPGRGSDTQY
9	TRBJ2-3	TRBV9	ASSTGDTQY
13	TRBJ2-5	TRBV11-2	ASSFEGVPQETQY
12	TRBJ2-3	TRBV18	ASSPPAGTDTQY
11	TRBJ2-7	TRBV7-9	ASSLNRDHEQY
14	TRBJ2-2	TRBV6-1	ASSESKAGGPGELF
12	TRBJ2-7	TRBV11-3	ASSNLAGSYEQY
14	TRBJ1-1	TRBV6-5	ASSYWGMGRDTEAF
10	TRBJ1-1	TRBV10-2	ASTKGAAEAF
13	TRBJ2-3	TRBV2	ASSRRERGTDTQY
12	TRBJ1-3	TRBV18	ASSPLDRRNTIY
14	TRBJ2-7	TRBV18	ASSPTSGLAPYEQY